This T cell receptor (beta chain) was sequenced for a study of cytomegalovirus exposure and HLA in healthy donors. A multiplex PCR was run with 60 Vbeta primers and 13 Jbeta primers. Sequencing used immunoSEQ multiplex PCR; TCRdb keeps in-frame clones, though not all of them. The sample shows some 190,000 clones, 75% to 90% of them seen only once. Germline V gives CDR1 SNHLY, CDR2 FYNNEI. The CDR3 sequence is 16 residues long. With 6 bases removed from V and 0 bases from J, the gap between germline ends came to 14 bases. The chain couples TRBV2 to TRBJ2-2; TRBD2 is a possible D gene (6 bases). The sequencing sample was made of PBMCs. The sequence was obtained from a young woman in good health and CMV-seronegative. The CDR3 here is CASRPVTSPNTGELFF. CDR3 bases: TGTGCCAGCAGGCCCGTTACTAGCCCGAACACCGGGGAGCTGTTTTTT.